This T cell receptor (beta chain) was identified during a study of T cell responses to AZD1222 COVID-19 vaccine. Study-level results: Unmutated variant regions reportedly attract nearly half of all spike-specific TCRs. Clonal diversity was possibly underestimated, and white British individuals and females predominated among donors. The study found Spike-specific TCR breadth and depth rose after two AZD1222 doses.

V lost 1 base to trimming and J lost 0 bases, with 7 bases between them. CDR1 and CDR2 from the germline V gene are SGHRS and YFSETQ. This CDR3 is built from 15 residues. The data were produced by immunoSEQ multiplex PCR, yet TCRdb's version contains in-frame clones alone and is incomplete. The sample shows some 190,000 clones, approximately 91% of them seen only once. Regarding this clone: Its antigen remains unidentified.

The rearrangement uses TRBV5-1 and TRBJ1-4; D gene uncertain. The origin of this receptor is an adult who received the AZD1222 COVID-19 vaccine. The starting material was peripheral blood, obtained 28 days after the second AZD1222 dose. This CDR3 is CASSLSGSTNEKLFF. CDR3 nucleotide sequence: TGCGCCAGCAGCTTGTCGGGTTCAACTAATGAAAAACTGTTTTTT.